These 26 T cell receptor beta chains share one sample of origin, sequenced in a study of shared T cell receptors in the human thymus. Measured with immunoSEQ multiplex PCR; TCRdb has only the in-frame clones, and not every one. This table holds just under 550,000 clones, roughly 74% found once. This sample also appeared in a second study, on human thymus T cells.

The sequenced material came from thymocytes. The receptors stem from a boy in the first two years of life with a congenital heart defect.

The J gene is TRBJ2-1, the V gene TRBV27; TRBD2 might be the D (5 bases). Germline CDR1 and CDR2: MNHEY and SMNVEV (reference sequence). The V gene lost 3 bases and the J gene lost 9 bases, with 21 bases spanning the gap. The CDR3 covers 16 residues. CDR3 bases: TGTGCCAGCAGTTTGAGGCGGGTAGCCCCTCGTCGTGAGCAGTTCTTC. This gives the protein CASSLRRVAPRREQFF.

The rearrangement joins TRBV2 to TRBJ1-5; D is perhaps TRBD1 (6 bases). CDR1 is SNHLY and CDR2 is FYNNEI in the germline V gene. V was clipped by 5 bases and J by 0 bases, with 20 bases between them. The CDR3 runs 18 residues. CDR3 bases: TGTGCCAGCAGTTTACCGGGACAAGCTAAAGATAGCAATCAGCCCCAGCATTTT. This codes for CASSLPGQAKDSNQPQHF.

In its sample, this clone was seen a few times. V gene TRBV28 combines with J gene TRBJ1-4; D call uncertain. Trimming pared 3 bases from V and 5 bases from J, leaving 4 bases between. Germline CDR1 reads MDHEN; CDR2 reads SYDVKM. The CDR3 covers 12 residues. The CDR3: CASSFPNEKLFF. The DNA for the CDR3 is TGTGCCAGCAGTTTCCCGAATGAAAAACTGTTTTTT.

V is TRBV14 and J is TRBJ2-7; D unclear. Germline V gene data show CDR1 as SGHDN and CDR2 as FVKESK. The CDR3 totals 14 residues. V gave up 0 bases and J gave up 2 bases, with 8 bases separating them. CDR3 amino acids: CASSQDSGAYEQYF. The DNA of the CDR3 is TGTGCCAGCAGCCAAGACTCGGGTGCCTACGAGCAGTACTTC.

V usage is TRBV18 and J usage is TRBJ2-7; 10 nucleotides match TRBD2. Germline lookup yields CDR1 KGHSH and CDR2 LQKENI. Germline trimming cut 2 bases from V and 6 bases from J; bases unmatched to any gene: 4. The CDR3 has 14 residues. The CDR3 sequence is CASSPGLAGAEQYF. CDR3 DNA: TGTGCCAGCTCACCAGGGCTAGCGGGAGCCGAGCAGTACTTC.

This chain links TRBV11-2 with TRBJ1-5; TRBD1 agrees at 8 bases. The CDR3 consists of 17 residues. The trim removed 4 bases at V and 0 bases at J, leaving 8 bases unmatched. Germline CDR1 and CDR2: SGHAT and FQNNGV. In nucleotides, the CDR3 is TGTGCCAGCAGCTCCGGACAGGGATTGAATAGCAATCAGCCCCAGCATTTT. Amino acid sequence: CASSSGQGLNSNQPQHF. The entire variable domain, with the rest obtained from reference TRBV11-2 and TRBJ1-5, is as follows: EAGVAQSPRYKIIEKRQSVAFWCNPISGHATLYWYQQILGQGPKLLIQFQNNGVVDDSQLPKDRFSAERLKGVDSTLKIQPAKLEDSAVYLCASSSGQGLNSNQPQHFGDGTRLSIL.

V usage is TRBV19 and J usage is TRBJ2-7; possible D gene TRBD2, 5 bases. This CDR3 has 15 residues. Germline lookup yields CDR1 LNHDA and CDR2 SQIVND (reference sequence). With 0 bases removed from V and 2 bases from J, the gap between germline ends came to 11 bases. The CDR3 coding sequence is TGTGCCAGTAGTATAGATTATGGGAGTACCTACGAGCAGTACTTC. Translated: CASSIDYGSTYEQYF.

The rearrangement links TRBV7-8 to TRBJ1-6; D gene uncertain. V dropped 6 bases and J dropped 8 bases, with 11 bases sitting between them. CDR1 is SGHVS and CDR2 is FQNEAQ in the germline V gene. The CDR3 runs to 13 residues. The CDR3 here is CASSRGIDSPLHF. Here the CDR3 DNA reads TGTGCCAGCAGTCGAGGGATAGATTCACCCCTCCACTTT.

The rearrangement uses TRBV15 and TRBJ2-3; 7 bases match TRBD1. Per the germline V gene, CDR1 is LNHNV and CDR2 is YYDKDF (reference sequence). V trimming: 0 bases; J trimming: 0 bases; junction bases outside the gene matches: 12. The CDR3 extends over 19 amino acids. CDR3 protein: CATSRDPGQTRPSTDTQYF. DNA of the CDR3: TGTGCCACCAGCAGAGACCCGGGACAGACAAGACCTAGCACAGATACGCAGTATTTT.

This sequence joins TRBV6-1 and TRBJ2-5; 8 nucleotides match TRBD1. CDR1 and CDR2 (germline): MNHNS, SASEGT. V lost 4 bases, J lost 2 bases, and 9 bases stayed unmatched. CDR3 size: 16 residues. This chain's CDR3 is CASSGGDRSFQETQYF. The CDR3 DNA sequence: TGTGCCAGCAGTGGAGGGGACAGGAGCTTTCAAGAGACCCAGTACTTC.

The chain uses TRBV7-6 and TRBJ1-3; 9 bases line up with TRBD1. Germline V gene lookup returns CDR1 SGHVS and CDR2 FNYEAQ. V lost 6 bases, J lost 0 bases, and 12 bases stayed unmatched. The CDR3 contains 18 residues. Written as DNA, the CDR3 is TGTGCCAGCAGGAGGGACAGGGAGCCCAAGAGCTCTGGAAACACCATATATTTT. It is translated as CASRRDREPKSSGNTIYF. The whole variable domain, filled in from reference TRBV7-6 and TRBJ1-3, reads GAGVSQSPRYKVTKRGQDVALRCDPISGHVSLYWYRQALGQGPEFLTYFNYEAQQDKSGLPNDRFSAERPEGSISTLTIQRTEQRDSAMYRCASRRDREPKSSGNTIYFGEGSWLTVV.

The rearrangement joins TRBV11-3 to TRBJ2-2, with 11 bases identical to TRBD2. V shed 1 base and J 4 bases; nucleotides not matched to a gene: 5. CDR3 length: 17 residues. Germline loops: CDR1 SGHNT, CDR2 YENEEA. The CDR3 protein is CASSLGHGTSGTGELFF. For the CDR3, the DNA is TGTGCCAGCAGCTTAGGGCACGGGACTAGCGGCACCGGGGAGCTGTTTTTT. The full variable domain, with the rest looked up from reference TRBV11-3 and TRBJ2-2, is EAGVVQSPRYKIIEKKQPVAFWCNPISGHNTLYWYLQNLGQGPELLIRYENEEAVDDSQLPKDRFSAERLKGVDSTLKIQPAELGDSAVYLCASSLGHGTSGTGELFFGEGSRLTVL.

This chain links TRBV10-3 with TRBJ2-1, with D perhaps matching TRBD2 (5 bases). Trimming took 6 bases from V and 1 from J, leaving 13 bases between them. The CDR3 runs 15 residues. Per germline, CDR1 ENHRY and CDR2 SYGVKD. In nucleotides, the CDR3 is TGTGCCATCAGGGCGACGGAGGTATCCTACAATGAGCAGTTCTTC. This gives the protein CAIRATEVSYNEQFF.

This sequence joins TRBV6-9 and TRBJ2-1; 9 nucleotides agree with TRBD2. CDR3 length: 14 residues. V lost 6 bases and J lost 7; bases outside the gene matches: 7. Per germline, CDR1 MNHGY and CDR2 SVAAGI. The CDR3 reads CASRRLAGVNEQFF. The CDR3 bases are TGTGCCAGCAGACGATTAGCGGGAGTGAATGAGCAGTTCTTC.

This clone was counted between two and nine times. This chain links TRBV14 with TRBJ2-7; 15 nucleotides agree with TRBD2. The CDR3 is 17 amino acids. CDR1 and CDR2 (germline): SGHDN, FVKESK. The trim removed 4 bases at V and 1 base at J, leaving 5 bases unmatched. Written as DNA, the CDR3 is TGTGCCAGCAGCCCCGGGACTAGCGGGAGGACGTCCTACGAGCAGTACTTC. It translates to CASSPGTSGRTSYEQYF.

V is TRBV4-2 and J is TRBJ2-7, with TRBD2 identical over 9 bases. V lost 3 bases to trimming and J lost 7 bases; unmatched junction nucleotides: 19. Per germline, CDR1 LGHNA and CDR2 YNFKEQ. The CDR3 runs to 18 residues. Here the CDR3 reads CASSHTIPEAGGPGEQYF. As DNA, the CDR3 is TGTGCCAGCAGCCACACCATTCCTGAGGCGGGAGGGCCGGGGGAGCAGTACTTC.

As DNA, the CDR3 is TGTGCCACCAGCAGAGAATTCGGTGGCTACACCTTC. Its translation is CATSREFGGYTF. The V gene is TRBV15, the J gene TRBJ1-2; D uncertain. There are 12 residues in the CDR3. Germline V lookup: CDR1 LNHNV, CDR2 YYDKDF (reference sequence). V lost 0 bases, J lost 7 bases, and 6 bases lay in between.

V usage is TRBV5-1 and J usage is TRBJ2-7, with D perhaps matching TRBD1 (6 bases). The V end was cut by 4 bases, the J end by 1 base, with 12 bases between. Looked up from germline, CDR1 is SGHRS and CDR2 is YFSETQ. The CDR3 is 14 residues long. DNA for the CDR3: TGCGCCAGCAGCCCGCGAACAGGGTCCTACGAGCAGTACTTC. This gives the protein CASSPRTGSYEQYF.

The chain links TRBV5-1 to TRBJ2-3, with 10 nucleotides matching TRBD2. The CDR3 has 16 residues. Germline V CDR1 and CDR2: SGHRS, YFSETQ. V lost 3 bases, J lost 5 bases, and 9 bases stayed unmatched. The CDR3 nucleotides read TGCGCCAGCAGCTCTAGCGGGAGCCCCCCGGGAGATACGCAGTATTTT. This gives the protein CASSSSGSPPGDTQYF.

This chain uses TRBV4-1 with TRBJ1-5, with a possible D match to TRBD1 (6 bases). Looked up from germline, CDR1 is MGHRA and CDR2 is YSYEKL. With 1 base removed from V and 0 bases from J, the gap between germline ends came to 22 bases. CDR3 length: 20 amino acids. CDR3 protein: CASSQVSGTRDTHSNQPQHF. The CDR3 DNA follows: TGCGCCAGCAGCCAAGTTAGTGGGACCCGGGACACCCATAGCAATCAGCCCCAGCATTTT.

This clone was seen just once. The CDR3 sequence is CASSCTAGRSSNEQFF. CDR3 nucleotide sequence: TGTGCCAGCAGCTGTACAGCGGGTCGGTCTTCCAATGAGCAGTTCTTC. This chain connects TRBV7-9 to TRBJ2-1, with a possible D match to TRBD2 (6 bases). Looked up from germline, CDR1 is SEHNR and CDR2 is FQNEAQ (reference sequence). The V end was cut by 4 bases, the J end by 6 bases, with 19 bases between. CDR3 length: 16 residues.

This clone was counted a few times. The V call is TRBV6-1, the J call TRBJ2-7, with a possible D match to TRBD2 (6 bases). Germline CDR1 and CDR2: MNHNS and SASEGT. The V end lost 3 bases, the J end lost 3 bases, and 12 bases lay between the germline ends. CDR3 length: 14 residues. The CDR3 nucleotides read TGTGCCAGCAGTGAGTGGGACTGTCTCTACGAGCAGTACTTC. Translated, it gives CASSEWDCLYEQYF.

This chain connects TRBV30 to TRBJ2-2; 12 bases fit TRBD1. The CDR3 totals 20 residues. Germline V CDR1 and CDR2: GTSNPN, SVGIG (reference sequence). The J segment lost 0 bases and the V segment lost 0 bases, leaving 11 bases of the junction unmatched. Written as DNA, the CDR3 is TGTGCCTGGAGTGTACCACCGGGACAGGGGGCGTATCCGAACACCGGGGAGCTGTTTTTT. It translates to CAWSVPPGQGAYPNTGELFF.

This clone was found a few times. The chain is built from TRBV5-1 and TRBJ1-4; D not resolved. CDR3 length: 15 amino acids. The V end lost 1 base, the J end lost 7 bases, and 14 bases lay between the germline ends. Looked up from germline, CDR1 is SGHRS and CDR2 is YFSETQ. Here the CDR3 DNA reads TGCGCCAGCAGCTTGTTCTCCGGGGAGGGTGAAAAACTGTTTTTT. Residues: CASSLFSGEGEKLFF.

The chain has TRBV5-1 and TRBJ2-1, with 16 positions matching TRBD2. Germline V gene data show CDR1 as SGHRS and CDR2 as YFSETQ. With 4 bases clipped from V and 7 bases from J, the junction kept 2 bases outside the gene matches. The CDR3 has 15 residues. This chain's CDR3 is CASSGGLAGGNEQFF. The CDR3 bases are TGCGCCAGCAGCGGGGGACTAGCGGGAGGGAATGAGCAGTTCTTC.

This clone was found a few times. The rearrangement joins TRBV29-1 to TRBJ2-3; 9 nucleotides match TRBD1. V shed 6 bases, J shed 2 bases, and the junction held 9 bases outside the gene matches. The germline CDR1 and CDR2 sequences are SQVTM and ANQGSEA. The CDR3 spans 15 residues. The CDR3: CSVVTGGPTTDTQYF. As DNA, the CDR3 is TGCAGCGTCGTGACAGGGGGTCCGACCACAGATACGCAGTATTTT.